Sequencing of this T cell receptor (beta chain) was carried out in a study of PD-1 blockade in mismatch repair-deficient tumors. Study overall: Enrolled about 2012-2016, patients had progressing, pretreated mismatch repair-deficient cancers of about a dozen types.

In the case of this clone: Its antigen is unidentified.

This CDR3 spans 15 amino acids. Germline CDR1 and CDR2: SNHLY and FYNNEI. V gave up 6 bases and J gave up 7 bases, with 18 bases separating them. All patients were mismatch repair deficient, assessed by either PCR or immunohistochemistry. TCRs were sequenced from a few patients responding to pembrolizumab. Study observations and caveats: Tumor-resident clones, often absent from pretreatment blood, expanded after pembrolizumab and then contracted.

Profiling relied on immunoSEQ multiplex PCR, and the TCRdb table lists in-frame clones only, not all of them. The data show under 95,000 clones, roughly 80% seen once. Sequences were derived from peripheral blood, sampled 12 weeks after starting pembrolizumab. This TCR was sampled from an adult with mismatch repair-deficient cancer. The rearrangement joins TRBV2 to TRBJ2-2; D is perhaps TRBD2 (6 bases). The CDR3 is CASSESGSSFGELFF. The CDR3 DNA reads TGTGCCAGCAGCGAGTCCGGGAGTTCTTTCGGGGAGCTGTTTTTT.